The 19 T cell receptor beta chains below were found in one sample sequenced in a study of T cells in narcolepsy. Generated by immunoSEQ multiplex PCR, the TCRdb table keeps only in-frame clones and is missing some. The data show about 30,000 clones, approximately 80% seen once. The sequenced material came from CD45RA- memory CD4+ T cells from PBMCs. The receptors shown here come from a human donor with narcolepsy.

The rearrangement joins TRBV5-1 to TRBJ1-1; no firm D call. The V and J ends lost 3 bases and 1 base respectively, with 10 bases between them. The CDR3 has 14 residues. Germline V gene lookup returns CDR1 SGHRS and CDR2 YFSETQ. CDR3 bases: TGCGCCAGCAGCTCCGGAGGCGGGAACACTGAAGCTTTCTTT. Its translation is CASSSGGGNTEAFF.

The chain links TRBV6-5 to TRBJ1-2; D ambiguous. Germline assignment: CDR1 MNHEY and CDR2 SVGAGI. This CDR3 contains 14 residues. The V gene lost 7 bases and the J gene lost 5 bases, with 17 bases spanning the gap. The CDR3 here is CASTLGREGYGYTF. The CDR3 nucleotides read TGTGCCAGCACACTTGGCCGAGAAGGGTATGGCTACACCTTC.

The chain employs TRBV9 and TRBJ2-2; D tentatively reads TRBD1 or TRBD2 (6 bases each). The V gene's germline CDR1 is SGDLS and CDR2 YYNGEE. The CDR3 runs to 15 residues. Between the trimmed V and J ends, which lost 3 bases and 6 bases, there was a span of 15 bases. The CDR3 is CASSDRPGAPGELFF. The CDR3 DNA is TGTGCCAGCAGCGACCGTCCGGGGGCTCCCGGGGAGCTGTTTTTT.

This chain uses TRBV6-5 with TRBJ2-7; possible D gene TRBD1, 6 bases. This CDR3 comprises 12 residues. CDR1 and CDR2 (germline): MNHEY, SVGAGI. Trimming shortened V by 9 bases and J by 5 bases, and 14 bases separated the two germline ends. CDR3 bases: TGTGCCAGTGGACAGTCGGTCCACGAGCAGTACTTC. Its translation is CASGQSVHEQYF.

The V and J genes are TRBV14 and TRBJ1-3; perhaps TRBD1 as D (5 bases). V lost 4 bases to trimming and J lost 0 bases, with 10 bases between them. The V gene's germline CDR1 is SGHDN and CDR2 FVKESK. This CDR3 is built from 15 residues. The CDR3 is CASSPPGFSGNTIYF. CDR3 sequence (DNA): TGTGCCAGCAGCCCTCCAGGGTTCTCTGGAAACACCATATATTTT.

The CDR3 is CASSSDRAPNQPQHF. As DNA, the CDR3 is TGTGCCAGCAGTTCAGACAGGGCCCCCAATCAGCCCCAGCATTTT. This sequence joins TRBV28 and TRBJ1-5; 7 bases fit TRBD1. V lost 4 bases, J lost 3 bases, and 6 bases stayed unmatched. The CDR3 length is 15 residues. Germline V gene lookup returns CDR1 MDHEN and CDR2 SYDVKM.

This chain connects TRBV6-5 to TRBJ2-7; 11 nucleotides agree with TRBD1. With V trimmed by 8 bases and J by 6 bases, 9 bases remained unmatched. The CDR3 covers 14 residues. The V gene's germline CDR1 is MNHEY and CDR2 SVGAGI. The CDR3 sequence: CASGRTGGLSEQYF. The CDR3 DNA reads TGTGCCAGCGGACGGACAGGGGGCCTGAGCGAGCAGTACTTC.

The V call is TRBV2, the J call TRBJ1-3, with a possible D match to TRBD1 (5 bases). Germline-derived CDR1 and CDR2 are SNHLY and FYNNEI. This CDR3 is built from 15 residues. V was trimmed by 6 bases and J by 4 bases, leaving 16 bases between them. Here the CDR3 reads CASRKGDLGGNTIYF. For the CDR3, the DNA is TGTGCCAGCAGAAAAGGGGACTTAGGGGGAAACACCATATATTTT.

The chain recombines TRBV5-1 with TRBJ2-5, with 10 bases fitting TRBD2. Germline-derived CDR1 and CDR2 are SGHRS and YFSETQ. This CDR3 contains 15 residues. V lost 4 bases, J lost 2 bases, and 5 bases stayed unmatched. This CDR3 reads CASSPGLALQETQYF. CDR3 DNA sequence: TGCGCCAGCAGCCCGGGACTAGCGCTTCAAGAGACCCAGTACTTC.

The chain joins TRBV29-1 to TRBJ2-1; 8 positions agree with TRBD1. Germline values: CDR1 SQVTM, CDR2 ANQGSEA. V gave up 4 bases and J gave up 7 bases; unmatched junction bases: 3. The CDR3 is 12 residues long. CDR3 DNA: TGCAGCGTTGGACAGGGGCCGAATGAGCAGTTCTTC. Translating it yields CSVGQGPNEQFF.

This clone appeared a few times. The rearrangement links TRBV7-9 to TRBJ1-2, with 11 bases identical to TRBD1. CDR1 and CDR2 from the germline V gene are SEHNR and FQNEAQ (reference sequence). The CDR3 runs 15 residues. V shed 5 bases, J shed 4 bases, and the junction held 6 bases outside the gene matches. CDR3 in DNA: TGTGCCAGCAGCCTAGGACAGGGGGCAGGCTATGGCTACACCTTC. This sequence encodes CASSLGQGAGYGYTF.

V is TRBV29-1 and J is TRBJ2-1; 12 nucleotides align to TRBD2. The CDR3 sequence is 16 residues long. The germline V gene has CDR1 SQVTM and CDR2 ANQGSEA. The V and J ends lost 5 bases and 4 bases, in that order; junction bases with no gene match: 9. The CDR3 sequence is CSVKRTSGILYNEQFF. The CDR3 bases are TGCAGCGTTAAACGGACTAGCGGGATTCTATACAATGAGCAGTTCTTC.

This sequence joins TRBV6-6 and TRBJ1-5; possible D gene TRBD1, 6 bases. Germline V gives CDR1 MNHNY, CDR2 SVGAGI (reference sequence). Trimming shortened V by 5 bases and J by 10 bases, and 15 bases separated the two germline ends. The CDR3 spans 13 residues. Written as DNA, the CDR3 is TGTGCCAGCAGTAGAGGGACATCAAATCCCCAGCATTTT. Translation: CASSRGTSNPQHF.

The CDR3 sequence is CASRRQENTEAFF. CDR3 in DNA: TGTGCCAGCAGACGACAGGAGAACACTGAAGCTTTCTTT. The V call is TRBV6-5, the J call TRBJ1-1; TRBD1 is a possible D gene (6 bases). V was shortened by 6 bases and J by 1 base, with 9 bases between the two germline ends. Germline loops: CDR1 MNHEY, CDR2 SVGAGI. CDR3 length: 13 amino acids.

The J gene is TRBJ2-7, the V gene TRBV5-5, with a weak D call TRBD1 (5 bases). V lost 1 base, J lost 5 bases, and 13 bases lay in between. Germline CDR1 SGHKS, CDR2 YYEKEE (reference sequence). This CDR3 is 14 amino acids long. The CDR3 region is CASSLFRDKDEQYF. DNA for the CDR3: TGTGCCAGCAGCTTGTTCAGGGATAAGGACGAGCAGTACTTC.

This clone has more than one count but fewer than ten. The chain couples TRBV28 to TRBJ1-4, with TRBD1 as a possible D gene (5 bases). CDR3 length: 15 residues. The V gene's germline CDR1 is MDHEN and CDR2 SYDVKM. V lost 5 bases and J lost 7, with 17 bases in between. Here the CDR3 DNA reads TGTGCCAGCAGTCACAGGAGGGAGATTAGTGAAAAACTGTTTTTT. Amino acid sequence: CASSHRREISEKLFF.

The V call is TRBV5-6, the J call TRBJ1-2, with D unresolved. The CDR3 runs to 12 residues. Trimming removed 0 bases from V and 9 bases from J, with 9 bases in between. Looked up from germline, CDR1 is SGHDT and CDR2 is YYEEEE. In DNA form, the CDR3 reads TGTGCCAGCAGCTTGGGAGCGCTAAGCTACACCTTC. Translation gives CASSLGALSYTF.

This clone qualifies as medium-sized (0.01 to 0.1%). The V and J genes are TRBV2 and TRBJ2-2; weak D call: TRBD1 (5 bases). Trimming removed 4 bases at V and 6 bases at J, with 15 bases between. Germline-derived CDR1 and CDR2 are SNHLY and FYNNEI. This CDR3 has 15 amino acids. The CDR3: CASSARPQGPGELFF. The CDR3 nucleotides read TGTGCCAGCAGTGCCAGACCCCAGGGCCCCGGGGAGCTGTTTTTT.

The chain joins TRBV5-6 to TRBJ2-7, with 7 bases matching TRBD1. The trim removed 5 bases at V and 6 bases at J, leaving 14 bases unmatched. Germline V gene sequence: CDR1 SGHDT, CDR2 YYEEEE. The length of the CDR3 is 15 residues. CDR3 residues: CASSGDAKGASEQYF. CDR3 DNA sequence: TGTGCCAGCAGTGGGGACGCTAAGGGGGCGTCCGAGCAGTACTTC.